These T cell receptor beta chains were read from a single sample in a study of cytomegalovirus exposure and HLA in healthy donors. Profiling relied on immunoSEQ multiplex PCR, and the TCRdb table lists in-frame clones only, not all of them. The sample has approximately 140,000 clones, 61% seen once. Sequenced material: PBMCs. The receptors derive from a male donor in good health and CMV-seronegative. CDR3s include the opening cysteine and the closing phenylalanine or tryptophan. The D gene is left open where the match is weak. A row's size may be missing; if present it is once, few, many or a size class.

DNA: TGTGCCAGTAGTATGGGAACAGGGGGCACAGATACGCAGTATTTT; CDR3: CASSMGTGGTDTQYF; J: TRBJ2-3; D: TRBD1; size: few; V: TRBV19
DNA: TGCAGCGTTGAAGATGGAGACAGGGGGCATGGCTACACCTTC; CDR3: CSVEDGDRGHGYTF; J: TRBJ1-2; D: TRBD1; size: .; V: TRBV29-1
DNA: TGTGCCAGTAGTAGCGGACAGGTAGACATCGGTGAGCAGTACTTC; CDR3: CASSSGQVDIGEQYF; J: TRBJ2-7; D: TRBD1; size: .; V: TRBV19
DNA: TGCGCCAGCAGCTTGGGAGGGGGACTATACGAGCAGTACTTC; CDR3: CASSLGGGLYEQYF; J: TRBJ2-7; D: .; size: .; V: TRBV5-1
DNA: TGCAGTGCTAGTAAGCAAGAGCAGTTCTTC; CDR3: CSASKQEQFF; J: TRBJ2-1; D: .; size: .; V: TRBV20-1
DNA: TGTGCCAGCGGGGACAGGAATGCCAACGTCCTGACTTTC; CDR3: CASGDRNANVLTF; J: TRBJ2-6; D: TRBD1; size: .; V: TRBV2
DNA: TGTGCCAGCAGTGAAGGGAGGACAGGGGTTTATGGCTACACCTTC; CDR3: CASSEGRTGVYGYTF; J: TRBJ1-2; D: TRBD1; size: .; V: TRBV6-1
DNA: TGTGCCAGCAGCTTGGACAGGGTTGGGAATCAGCCCCAGCATTTT; CDR3: CASSLDRVGNQPQHF; J: TRBJ1-5; D: .; size: .; V: TRBV5-8
DNA: TGTGCCAGCTCTCAGGGGGAGAACGAGCAGTACTTC; CDR3: CASSQGENEQYF; J: TRBJ2-7; D: TRBD1; size: .; V: TRBV18
DNA: TGTGCCAGCAGCACTCGGGGGGCCCTAAGCACCGGGGAGCTGTTTTTT; CDR3: CASSTRGALSTGELFF; J: TRBJ2-2; D: .; size: .; V: TRBV7-2
DNA: TGTGCCAGCAGCCAAAGACTGGGACAGGGGGCCCACGAGCAGTACTTC; CDR3: CASSQRLGQGAHEQYF; J: TRBJ2-7; D: TRBD1; size: .; V: TRBV11-1
DNA: TGTGCCAGCAGCTTCTGGACTAGCGGGATCAGGGATACGCAGTATTTT; CDR3: CASSFWTSGIRDTQYF; J: TRBJ2-3; D: TRBD2; size: few; V: TRBV5-6
DNA: TGTGCCAGCAGCCAGGGGGACAGGGCTAATGAAAAACTGTTTTTT; CDR3: CASSQGDRANEKLFF; J: TRBJ1-4; D: TRBD1; size: few; V: TRBV4-2
DNA: TGTGCCAGCAGCCTGGGACAGAACTATTATGGCTACACCTTC; CDR3: CASSLGQNYYGYTF; J: TRBJ1-2; D: TRBD1; size: .; V: TRBV5-8
DNA: TGTGCCAGTAGTAAGCGACGCAAGGAGCAGTTCTTC; CDR3: CASSKRRKEQFF; J: TRBJ2-1; D: .; size: .; V: TRBV19
DNA: TGTGCCAGCTCACCTCACTACGAGCAGTACTTC; CDR3: CASSPHYEQYF; J: TRBJ2-7; D: .; size: .; V: TRBV18
DNA: TGTGCCAGCAGCTCACAAACAGGGGACTACGAGCAGTACTTC; CDR3: CASSSQTGDYEQYF; J: TRBJ2-7; D: TRBD1; size: .; V: TRBV7-9